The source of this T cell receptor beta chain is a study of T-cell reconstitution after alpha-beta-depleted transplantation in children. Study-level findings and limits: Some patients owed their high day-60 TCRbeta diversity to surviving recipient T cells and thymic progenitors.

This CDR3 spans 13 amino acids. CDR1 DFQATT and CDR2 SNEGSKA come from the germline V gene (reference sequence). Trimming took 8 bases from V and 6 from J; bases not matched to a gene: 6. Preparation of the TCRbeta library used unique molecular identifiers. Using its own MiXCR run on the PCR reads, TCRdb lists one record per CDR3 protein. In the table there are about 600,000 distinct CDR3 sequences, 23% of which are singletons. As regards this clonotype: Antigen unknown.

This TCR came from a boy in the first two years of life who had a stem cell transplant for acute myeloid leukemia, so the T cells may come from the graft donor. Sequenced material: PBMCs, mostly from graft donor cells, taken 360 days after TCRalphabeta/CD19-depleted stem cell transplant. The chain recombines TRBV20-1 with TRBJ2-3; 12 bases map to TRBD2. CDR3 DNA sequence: TGCAGTCTACTAGCGGGGGGTTGGGATACGCAGTATTTT. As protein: CSLLAGGWDTQYF.